The 12 T cell receptor beta chains below all came from one sample that was sequenced in a study of blood T cell repertoires in COVID-19. Clones were read by immunoSEQ multiplex PCR, and TCRdb kept only the in-frame ones, dropping some. The sample lists about 71,000 clones; about 87% were seen once. The sequenced sample was peripheral blood. These receptor sequences come from a human donor in a cohort sampled during active COVID-19.

This chain joins TRBV5-1 and TRBJ2-7; tentative D call: TRBD2 (6 bases). The CDR3 extends over 13 amino acids. Trimming cost V 3 bases and J 7 bases, with 14 bases left between them. Per germline, CDR1 SGHRS and CDR2 YFSETQ. The CDR3 reads CASSWGLLSEQYF. CDR3 nucleotide sequence: TGCGCCAGCAGCTGGGGACTGTTGAGTGAGCAGTACTTC. The full variable domain, completed using reference TRBV5-1 and TRBJ2-7, is KAGVTQTPRYLIKTRGQQVTLSCSPISGHRSVSWYQQTPGQGLQFLFEYFSETQRNKGNFPGRFSGRQFSNSRSEMNVSTLELGDSALYLCASSWGLLSEQYFGPGTRLTVT.

The V call is TRBV5-1, the J call TRBJ2-3; 13 bases fit TRBD2. Trimming at V came to 3 bases and at J to 3 bases, leaving 4 bases not matched to a gene. The CDR3 is 16 residues long. Germline loops: CDR1 SGHRS, CDR2 YFSETQ. CDR3 nucleotide sequence: TGCGCCAGCAGCTCCCAACTAGCGGGGGGGACAGATACGCAGTATTTT. Translated: CASSSQLAGGTDTQYF.

The rearrangement links TRBV30 to TRBJ1-4, with 7 bases aligning to TRBD1. This CDR3 spans 14 amino acids. Looked up from germline, CDR1 is GTSNPN and CDR2 is SVGIG (reference sequence). V lost 5 bases and J lost 9; bases outside the gene matches: 12. The CDR3: CAWARRDRTQKLFF. CDR3 DNA: TGTGCCTGGGCCCGGAGGGACAGAACTCAAAAACTGTTTTTT.

This clone appeared once. This chain links TRBV14 with TRBJ1-4; 7 nucleotides match TRBD1. J was trimmed by 8 bases and V by 4 bases; bases with no gene match: 13. The CDR3 is made up of 16 amino acids. In germline, CDR1 is SGHDN, CDR2 FVKESK. DNA for the CDR3: TGTGCCAGCAGCCCTAACCCCGGCTCAGGGGGAGAAAAACTGTTTTTT. This translates into CASSPNPGSGGEKLFF.

The rearrangement uses TRBV9 and TRBJ1-5; TRBD1 agrees at 11 bases. Germline CDR1 reads SGDLS; CDR2 reads YYNGEE. Trimming cost V 3 bases and J 7 bases; bases outside gene matches: 6. The length of the CDR3 is 15 residues. The CDR3 DNA reads as TGTGCCAGCAGCGGGCCGGGACAGGGGGGACAGCCCCAGCATTTT. This codes for CASSGPGQGGQPQHF.

This clone was seen a single time. V gene TRBV19 combines with J gene TRBJ1-6; D ambiguous. The CDR3 consists of 14 residues. Germline values: CDR1 LNHDA, CDR2 SQIVND (reference sequence). V was trimmed by 3 bases and J by 9 bases, leaving 12 bases between them. In DNA form, the CDR3 reads TGTGCCAGTAGTATGGGAGTGCCGAGTTCACCCCTCCACTTT. Translated: CASSMGVPSSPLHF.

In nucleotides, the CDR3 is TGTGCCAGCAGTGCGGCAGGCTTTAATGAAAAACTGTTTTTT. It yields the protein CASSAAGFNEKLFF. The J gene is TRBJ1-4, the V gene TRBV25-1; D is uncertain. Looked up from germline, CDR1 is MGHDK and CDR2 is SYGVNS. This CDR3 comprises 14 residues. V gave up 4 bases and J gave up 4 bases, with 10 bases separating them.

The rearrangement links TRBV18 to TRBJ2-1; TRBD2 matches 8 bases. This CDR3 is built from 17 residues. Germline-derived CDR1 and CDR2 are KGHSH and LQKENI. V lost 5 bases, J lost 4 bases, and 13 bases stayed unmatched. The CDR3 region has the DNA TGTGCCAGCTCAGCCCAAGTGAGCGGGAGCGGTTACAATGAGCAGTTCTTC. Its translation: CASSAQVSGSGYNEQFF.

V and J are TRBV14 and TRBJ1-1; D call uncertain. CDR1 is SGHDN and CDR2 is FVKESK in the germline V gene. The V and J ends lost 0 bases and 2 bases respectively, with 7 bases between them. The CDR3 totals 14 residues. CDR3 sequence: CASSQDNYNTEAFF. Written as DNA, the CDR3 is TGTGCCAGCAGCCAAGATAATTATAACACTGAAGCTTTCTTT.

The chain couples TRBV27 to TRBJ2-4; 8 bases are a match to TRBD1. V gave up 5 bases and J gave up 2 bases; unmatched junction bases: 2. Germline V lookup: CDR1 MNHEY, CDR2 SMNVEV (reference sequence). The CDR3 runs to 14 residues. CDR3 DNA sequence: TGTGCCAGCAGTGACAGGGGCACCAAAAACATTCAGTACTTC. Amino acids: CASSDRGTKNIQYF.

The CDR3 bases are TGCGCCAGCAGCCAAGAACGGAGGACTGAAGCTTTCTTT. Its translation: CASSQERRTEAFF. The gene calls are TRBV4-3 and TRBJ1-1, with D hard to call. The CDR3 is made up of 13 amino acids. Trimming removed 0 bases at V and 5 bases at J, with 7 bases between. Germline V gives CDR1 LGHNA, CDR2 YSLEER.

The V call is TRBV9, the J call TRBJ2-3; possibly TRBD2 for D (5 bases). The V and J ends lost 7 bases and 6 bases respectively, with 21 bases between them. The germline V gene has CDR1 SGDLS and CDR2 YYNGEE. CDR3 length: 15 amino acids. CDR3 DNA sequence: TGTGCCAGCTCCCCTGAGACTGGACTTGCGGATACGCAGTATTTT. It specifies CASSPETGLADTQYF.